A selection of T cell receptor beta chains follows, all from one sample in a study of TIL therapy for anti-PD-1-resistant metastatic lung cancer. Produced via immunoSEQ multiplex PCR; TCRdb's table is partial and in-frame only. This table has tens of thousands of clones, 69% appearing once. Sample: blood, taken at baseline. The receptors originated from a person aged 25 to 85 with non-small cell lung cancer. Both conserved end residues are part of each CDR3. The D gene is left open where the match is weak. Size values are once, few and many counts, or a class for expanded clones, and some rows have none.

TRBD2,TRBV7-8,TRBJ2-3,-,CASSSRLAGASPDTQYF,TGTGCCAGCAGCTCCCGATTAGCGGGGGCCTCACCGGATACGCAGTATTTT
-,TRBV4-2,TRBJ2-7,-,CASSQGGGSHEQYF,TGTGCCAGCAGCCAAGGAGGGGGGAGCCACGAGCAGTACTTC
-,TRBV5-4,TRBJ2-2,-,CASSFGSFTGELFF,TGTGCCAGCAGCTTTGGGTCCTTCACCGGGGAGCTGTTTTTT
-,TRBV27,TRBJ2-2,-,CASSLIGTNTGELFF,TGTGCCAGCAGTTTGATCGGGACTAACACCGGGGAGCTGTTTTTT
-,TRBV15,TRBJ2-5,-,CATSRAGGQLPRETQYF,TGTGCCACCAGCAGAGCGGGGGGACAGCTTCCCCGAGAGACCCAGTACTTC
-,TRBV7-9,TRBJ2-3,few,CASSLSDTQYF,TGTGCCAGCAGCTTATCAGATACGCAGTATTTT
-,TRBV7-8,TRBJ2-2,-,CASSPSGNTGELFF,TGTGCCAGCAGCCCCAGTGGTAACACCGGGGAGCTGTTTTTT
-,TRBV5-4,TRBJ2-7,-,CASSLFTGRREQYF,TGTGCCAGCAGCTTGTTTACGGGAAGGAGGGAGCAGTACTTC
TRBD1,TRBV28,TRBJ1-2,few,CASSTTGEGGGYTF,TGTGCCAGCAGTACCACAGGGGAGGGGGGCGGCTACACCTTC
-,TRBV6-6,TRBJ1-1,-,CASRYQTVGTEAFF,TGTGCCAGCAGATACCAAACTGTAGGCACTGAAGCTTTCTTT
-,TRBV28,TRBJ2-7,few,CASSSTTYEQYF,TGTGCCAGCAGTTCTACCACCTACGAGCAGTACTTC
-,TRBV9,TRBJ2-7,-,CASSVAQSIYEQYF,TGTGCCAGCAGCGTAGCTCAGTCCATCTACGAGCAGTACTTC
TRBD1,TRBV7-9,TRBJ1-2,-,CASSLARDSNYGYTF,TGTGCCAGCAGCTTAGCTAGGGACAGTAACTATGGCTACACCTTC
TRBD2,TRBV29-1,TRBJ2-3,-,CSVGEGWRTDTQYF,TGCAGCGTTGGGGAGGGCTGGCGCACAGATACGCAGTATTTT
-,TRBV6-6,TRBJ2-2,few,CASSLLDREGTGELFF,TGTGCCAGCAGTCTACTAGACAGGGAGGGCACCGGGGAGCTGTTTTTT
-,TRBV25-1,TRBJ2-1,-,CASLSSRNNEQFF,TGTGCCAGCCTAAGTTCCCGGAACAATGAGCAGTTCTTC
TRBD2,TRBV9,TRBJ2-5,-,CASSVAISGSETQYF,TGTGCCAGCAGCGTAGCGATTAGCGGGAGCGAGACCCAGTACTTC
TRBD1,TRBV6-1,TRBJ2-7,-,CASSEIARGLRYEQYF,TGTGCCAGCAGTGAAATTGCCAGGGGGTTGAGGTACGAGCAGTACTTC
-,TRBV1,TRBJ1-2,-,CTSSRGWRLNYGYTF,TGCACCAGCAGCCGTGGTTGGAGGCTTAACTATGGCTACACCTTC
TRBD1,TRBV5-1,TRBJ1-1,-,CASSITGTGNTEAFF,TGCGCCAGCAGCATTACCGGGACAGGTAACACTGAAGCTTTCTTT
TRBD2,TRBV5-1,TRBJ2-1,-,CASSLASSGLYSEQFF,TGCGCCAGCAGCTTGGCGTCTAGCGGGCTCTACAGTGAGCAGTTCTTC
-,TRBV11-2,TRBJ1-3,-,CASSQRLGSGNTIYF,TGTGCCAGCAGCCAAAGACTGGGCTCTGGAAACACCATATATTTT
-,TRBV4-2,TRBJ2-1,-,CASSQRPAAQDPTLSYNEQFF,TGTGCCAGCAGCCAAAGACCTGCCGCCCAGGACCCCACCCTCAGCTACAATGAGCAGTTCTTC
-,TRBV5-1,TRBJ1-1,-,CASSSGGGNTEAFF,TGCGCCAGCAGTTCCGGGGGTGGGAACACTGAAGCTTTCTTT
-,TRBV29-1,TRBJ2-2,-,CSVKLANTGELFF,TGCAGCGTTAAGCTAGCGAACACCGGGGAGCTGTTTTTT
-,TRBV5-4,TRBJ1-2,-,CASSLPWAVSNYGYTF,TGTGCCAGCAGCTTGCCATGGGCCGTTTCTAACTATGGCTACACCTTC
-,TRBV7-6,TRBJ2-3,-,CASSLLSGSSTDTQYF,TGTGCCAGCAGCTTGTTGTCAGGGTCTAGCACAGATACGCAGTATTTT
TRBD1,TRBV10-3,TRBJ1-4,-,CATRRDQGGYEKLFF,TGTGCCACACGAAGAGATCAGGGGGGCTATGAAAAACTGTTTTTT
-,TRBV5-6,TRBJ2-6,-,CASSFSGANVLTF,TGTGCCAGCAGCTTCTCCGGGGCCAACGTCCTGACTTTC
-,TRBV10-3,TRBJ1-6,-,CASRVGSSYNSPLHF,TGTGCCAGCAGGGTAGGGAGCTCCTATAATTCACCCCTCCACTTT
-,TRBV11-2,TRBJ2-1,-,CASSLESNRAYNEQFF,TGTGCCAGCAGCTTAGAGAGTAACAGGGCCTACAATGAGCAGTTCTTC
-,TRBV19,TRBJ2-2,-,CASKGGSVAGELFF,TGTGCCAGTAAGGGGGGTAGCGTGGCCGGGGAGCTGTTTTTT
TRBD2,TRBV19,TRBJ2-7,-,CASSPSGRGYEQYF,TGTGCCAGTAGTCCTAGCGGGAGAGGTTACGAGCAGTACTTC